This T cell receptor beta chain comes out of a study of cytomegalovirus exposure and HLA in healthy donors. Regarding the study as a whole: Researchers reported from a later analysis that most CMV-associated TCR beta chains appeared HLA-restricted.

This clone was counted a few times. The antigen remains unidentified. Vbeta (60) and Jbeta (13) primers were used in the PCR. Method: immunoSEQ multiplex PCR; TCRdb's copy keeps in-frame clones and lacks some. Here the sample spans 150,000 to 200,000 clones, around four fifths being singletons. Germline V gives CDR1 SGHAT, CDR2 FQNNGV. The CDR3 length is 14 residues. Trimming cost V 4 bases and J 1 base; bases outside gene matches: 3. Sequencing was carried out using PBMCs. The genes are TRBV11-2 and TRBJ1-1, with 7 bases fitting TRBD1. This receptor was taken from a woman between 40 and 55 years old in good health and CMV-seronegative. In DNA, the CDR3 is TGTGCCAGCAGCTACGGACAGGCGAACACTGAAGCTTTCTTT. Amino acids: CASSYGQANTEAFF.